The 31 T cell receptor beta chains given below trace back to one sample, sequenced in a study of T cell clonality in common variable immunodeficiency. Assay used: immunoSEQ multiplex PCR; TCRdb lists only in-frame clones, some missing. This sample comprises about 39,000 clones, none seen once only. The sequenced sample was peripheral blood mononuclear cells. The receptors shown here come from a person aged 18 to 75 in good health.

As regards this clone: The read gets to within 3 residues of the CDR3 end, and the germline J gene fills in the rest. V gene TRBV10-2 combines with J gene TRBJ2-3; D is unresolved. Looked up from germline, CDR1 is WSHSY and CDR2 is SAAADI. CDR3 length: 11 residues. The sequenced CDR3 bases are TGCGCCAGCAAGGTCCAAGAGACG. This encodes CASKVQET. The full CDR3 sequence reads CASKVQETQYF.

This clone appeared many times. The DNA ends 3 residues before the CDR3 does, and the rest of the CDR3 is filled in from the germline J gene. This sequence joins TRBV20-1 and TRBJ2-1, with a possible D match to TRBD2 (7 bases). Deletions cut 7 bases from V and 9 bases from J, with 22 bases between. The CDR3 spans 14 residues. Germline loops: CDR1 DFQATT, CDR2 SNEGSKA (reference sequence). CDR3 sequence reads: CSVQGLAARGEQFF. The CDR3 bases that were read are TGCAGTGTCCAGGGGCTAGCGGCAAGGGGTGAG.

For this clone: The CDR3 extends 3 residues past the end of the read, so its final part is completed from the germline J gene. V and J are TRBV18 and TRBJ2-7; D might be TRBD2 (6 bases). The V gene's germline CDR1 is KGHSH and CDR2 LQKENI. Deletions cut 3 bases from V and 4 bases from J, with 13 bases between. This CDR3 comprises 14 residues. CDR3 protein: CASSPTAGRYEQYF. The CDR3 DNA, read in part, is TGTGCCAGCTCACCCACGGCAGGGAGGTACGAG.

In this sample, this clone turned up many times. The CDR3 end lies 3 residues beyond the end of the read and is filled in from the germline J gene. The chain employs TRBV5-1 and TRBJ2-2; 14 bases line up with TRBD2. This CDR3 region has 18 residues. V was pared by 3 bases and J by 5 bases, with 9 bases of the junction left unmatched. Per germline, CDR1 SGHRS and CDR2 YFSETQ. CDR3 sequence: CASSSTAGTSGSTGELFF. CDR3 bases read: TGCGCCAGCAGCTCCACCGCCGGGACTAGCGGGAGTACCGGGGAG.

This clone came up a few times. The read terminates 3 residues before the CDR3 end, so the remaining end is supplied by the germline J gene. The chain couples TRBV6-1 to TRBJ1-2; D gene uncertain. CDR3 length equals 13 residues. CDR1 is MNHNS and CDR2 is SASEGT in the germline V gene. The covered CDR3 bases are TGTGCCAGCAGTGGCCAGTCTCAGAACGAC. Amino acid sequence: CASSGQSQND. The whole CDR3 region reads CASSGQSQNDYTF.

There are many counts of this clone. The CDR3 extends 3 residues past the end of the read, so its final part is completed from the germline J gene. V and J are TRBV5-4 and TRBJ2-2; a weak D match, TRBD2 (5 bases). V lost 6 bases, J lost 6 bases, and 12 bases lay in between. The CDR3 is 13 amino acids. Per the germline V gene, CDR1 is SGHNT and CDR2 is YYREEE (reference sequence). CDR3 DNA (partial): TGTGCCAGCACAGCGGAACTCGCCGGGGAG. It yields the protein CASTAELAGE. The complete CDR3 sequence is CASTAELAGELFF.

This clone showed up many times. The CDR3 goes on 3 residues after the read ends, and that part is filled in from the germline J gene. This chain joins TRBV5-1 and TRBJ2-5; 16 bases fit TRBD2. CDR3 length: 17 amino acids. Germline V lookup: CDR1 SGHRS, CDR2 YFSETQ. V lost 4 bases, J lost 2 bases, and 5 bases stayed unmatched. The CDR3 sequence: CASSIGTSGRVQETQYF. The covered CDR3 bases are TGCGCCAGCAGCATAGGGACTAGCGGGAGGGTTCAAGAGACC.

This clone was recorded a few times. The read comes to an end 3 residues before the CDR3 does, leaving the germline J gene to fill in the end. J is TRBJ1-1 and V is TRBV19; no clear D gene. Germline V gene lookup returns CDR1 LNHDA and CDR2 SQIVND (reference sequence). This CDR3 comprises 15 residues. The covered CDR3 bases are TGTGCCAGTAGTACGGGTTCGAGCCTGAACTATGGC. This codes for CASSTGSSLNYG. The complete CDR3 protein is CASSTGSSLNYGAFF.

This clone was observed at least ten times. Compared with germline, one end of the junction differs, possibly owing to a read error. CDR3 DNA, as far as it was read: TGTGCCAGCAGGGAAGGGACTAGCGGGAAATACGAG. Amino acids: CASREGTSGKYE. In full, the CDR3 is CASREGTSGKYEQYF. The chain uses TRBV6-1 and TRBJ2-7; 13 nucleotides align to TRBD2. The sequence runs out 3 residues before the end of the CDR3; the remainder is reconstructed from the germline J gene. Germline CDR1 and CDR2: MNHNS and SASEGT. The CDR3 loop spans 15 amino acids.

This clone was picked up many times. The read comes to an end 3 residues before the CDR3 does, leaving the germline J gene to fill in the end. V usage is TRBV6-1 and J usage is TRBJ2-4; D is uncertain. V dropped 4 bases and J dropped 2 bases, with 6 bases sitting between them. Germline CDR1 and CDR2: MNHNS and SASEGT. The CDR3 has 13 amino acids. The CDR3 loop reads CASSVRSKNIQYF. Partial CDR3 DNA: TGTGCCAGCAGTGTACGGTCCAAAAACATT.

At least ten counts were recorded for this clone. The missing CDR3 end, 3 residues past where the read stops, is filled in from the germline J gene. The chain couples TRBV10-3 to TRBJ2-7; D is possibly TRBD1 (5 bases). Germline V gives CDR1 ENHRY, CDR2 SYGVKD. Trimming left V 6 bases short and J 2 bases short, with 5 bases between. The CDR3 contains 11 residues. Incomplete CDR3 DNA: TGTGCCATCAGGGGGCCCTACGAG. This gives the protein CAIRGPYE. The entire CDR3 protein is CAIRGPYEQYF.

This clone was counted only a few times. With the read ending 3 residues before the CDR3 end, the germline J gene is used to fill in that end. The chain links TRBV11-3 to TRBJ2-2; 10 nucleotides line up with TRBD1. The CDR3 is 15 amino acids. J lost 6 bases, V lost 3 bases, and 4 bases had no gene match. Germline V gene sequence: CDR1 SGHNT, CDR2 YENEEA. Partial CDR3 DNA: TGTGCCAGCAGCTTGGTGACAGGGGGCTCCGGGGAG. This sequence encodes CASSLVTGGSGE. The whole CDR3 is CASSLVTGGSGELFF.

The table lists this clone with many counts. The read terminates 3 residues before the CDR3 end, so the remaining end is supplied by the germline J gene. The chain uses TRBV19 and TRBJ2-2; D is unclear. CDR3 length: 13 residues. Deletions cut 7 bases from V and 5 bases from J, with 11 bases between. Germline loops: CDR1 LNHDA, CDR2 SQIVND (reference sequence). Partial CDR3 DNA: TGTGCCAGTACTAAACGAGAGACCGGGGAG. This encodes CASTKRETGE. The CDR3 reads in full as CASTKRETGELFF. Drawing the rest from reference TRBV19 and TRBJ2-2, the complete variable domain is DGGITQSPKYLFRKEGQNVTLSCEQNLNHDAMYWYRQDPGQGLRLIYYSQIVNDFQKGDIAEGYSVSREKKESFPLTVTSAQKNPTAFYLCASTKRETGELFFGEGSRLTVL.

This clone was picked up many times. CDR3 DNA (partial): TGCAGCGTTGAAGAGCGGGGACAGCCTCAAGAGACC. Its translation is CSVEERGQPQET. The CDR3 in full is CSVEERGQPQETQYF. The rearrangement uses TRBV29-1 and TRBJ2-5; D possibly corresponds to TRBD1 (7 bases). The CDR3 end lies 3 residues beyond the end of the read and is filled in from the germline J gene. Germline V lookup: CDR1 SQVTM, CDR2 ANQGSEA. The CDR3 length is 15 residues. The germline V and J ends were trimmed by 0 bases and 2 bases, with 13 bases remaining between them.

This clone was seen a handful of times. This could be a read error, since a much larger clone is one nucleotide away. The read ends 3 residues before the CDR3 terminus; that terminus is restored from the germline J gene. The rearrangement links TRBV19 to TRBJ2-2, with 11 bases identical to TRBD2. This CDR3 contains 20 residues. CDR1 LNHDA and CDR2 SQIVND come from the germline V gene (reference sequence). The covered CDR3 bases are TGTGCCAGTACCTTAAAGGGACTAGCGGACGTCCTCTCTGGGGCCAACGTG. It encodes CASTLKGLADVLSGANV. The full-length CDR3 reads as CASTLKGLADVLSGANVLFF.

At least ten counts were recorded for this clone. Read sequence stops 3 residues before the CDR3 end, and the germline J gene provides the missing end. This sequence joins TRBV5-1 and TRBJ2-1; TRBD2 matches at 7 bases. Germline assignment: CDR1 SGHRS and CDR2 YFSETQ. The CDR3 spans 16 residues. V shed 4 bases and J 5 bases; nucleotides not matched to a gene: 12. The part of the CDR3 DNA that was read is TGCGCCAGCAGCCCCCTTGCGGGAGTAGTTAACAATGAG. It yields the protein CASSPLAGVVNNE. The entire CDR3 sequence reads CASSPLAGVVNNEQFF.

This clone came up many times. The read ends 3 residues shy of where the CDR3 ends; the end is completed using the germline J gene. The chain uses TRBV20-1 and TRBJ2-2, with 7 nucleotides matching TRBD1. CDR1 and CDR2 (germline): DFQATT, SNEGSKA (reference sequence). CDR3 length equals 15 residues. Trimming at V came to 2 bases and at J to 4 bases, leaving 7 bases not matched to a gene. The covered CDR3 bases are TGCAGTGCTAGACCGACAGGGTTTGGCACCGGGGAG. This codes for CSARPTGFGTGE. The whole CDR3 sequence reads CSARPTGFGTGELFF.

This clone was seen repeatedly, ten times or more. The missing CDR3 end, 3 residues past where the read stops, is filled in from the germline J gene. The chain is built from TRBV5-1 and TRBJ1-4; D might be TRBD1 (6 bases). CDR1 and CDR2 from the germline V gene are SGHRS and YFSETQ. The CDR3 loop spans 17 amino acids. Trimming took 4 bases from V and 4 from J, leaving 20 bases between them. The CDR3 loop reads CASSRIQGGANNEKLFF. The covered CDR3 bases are TGCGCCAGCAGCCGGATACAAGGGGGGGCGAATAATGAAAAA.

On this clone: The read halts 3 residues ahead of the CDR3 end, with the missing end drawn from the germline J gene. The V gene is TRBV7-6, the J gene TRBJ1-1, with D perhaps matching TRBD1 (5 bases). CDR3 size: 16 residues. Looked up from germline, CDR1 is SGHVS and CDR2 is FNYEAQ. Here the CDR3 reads CASSAPGLAGEVEAFF. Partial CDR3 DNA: TGTGCCAGCAGCGCACCGGGACTAGCGGGAGAGGTTGAG.

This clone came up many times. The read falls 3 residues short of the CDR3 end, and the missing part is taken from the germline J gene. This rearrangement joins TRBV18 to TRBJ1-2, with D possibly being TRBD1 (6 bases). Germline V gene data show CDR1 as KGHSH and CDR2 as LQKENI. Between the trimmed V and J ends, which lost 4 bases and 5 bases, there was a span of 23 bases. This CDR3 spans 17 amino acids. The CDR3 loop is CASSLHSPEQGTYGYTF. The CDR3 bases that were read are TGTGCCAGCTCACTACACAGTCCTGAACAGGGAACGTATGGC. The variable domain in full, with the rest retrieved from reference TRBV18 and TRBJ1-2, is NAGVMQNPRHLVRRRGQEARLRCSPMKGHSHVYWYRQLPEEGLKFMVYLQKENIIDESGMPKERFSAEFPKEGPSILRIQQVVRGDSAAYFCASSLHSPEQGTYGYTFGSGTRLTVV.

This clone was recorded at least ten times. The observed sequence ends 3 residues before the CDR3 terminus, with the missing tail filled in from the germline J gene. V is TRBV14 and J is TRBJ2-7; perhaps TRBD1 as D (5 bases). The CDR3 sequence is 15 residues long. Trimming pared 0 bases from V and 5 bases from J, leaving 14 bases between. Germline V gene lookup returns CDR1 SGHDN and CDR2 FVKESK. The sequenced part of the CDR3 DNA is TGTGCCAGCAGCCAAGAACTCAGGGCGGAACACGAG. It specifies CASSQELRAEHE. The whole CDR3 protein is CASSQELRAEHEQYF.

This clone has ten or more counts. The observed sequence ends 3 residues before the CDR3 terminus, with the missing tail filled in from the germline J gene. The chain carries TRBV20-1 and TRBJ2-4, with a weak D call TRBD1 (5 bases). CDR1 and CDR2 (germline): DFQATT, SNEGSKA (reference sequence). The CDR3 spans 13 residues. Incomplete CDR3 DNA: TGCAGTGTAAGGGTTGGGGCCGATTATGGT. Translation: CSVRVGADYG. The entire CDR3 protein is CSVRVGADYGQYF.

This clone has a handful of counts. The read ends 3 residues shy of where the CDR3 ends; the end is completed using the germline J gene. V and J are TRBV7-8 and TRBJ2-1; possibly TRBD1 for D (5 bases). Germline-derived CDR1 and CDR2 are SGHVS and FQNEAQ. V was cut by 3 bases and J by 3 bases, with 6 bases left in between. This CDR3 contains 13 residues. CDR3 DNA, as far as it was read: TGTGCCAGCAGCTTGGACAACTACAATGAG. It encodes CASSLDNYNE. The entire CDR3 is CASSLDNYNEQFF.

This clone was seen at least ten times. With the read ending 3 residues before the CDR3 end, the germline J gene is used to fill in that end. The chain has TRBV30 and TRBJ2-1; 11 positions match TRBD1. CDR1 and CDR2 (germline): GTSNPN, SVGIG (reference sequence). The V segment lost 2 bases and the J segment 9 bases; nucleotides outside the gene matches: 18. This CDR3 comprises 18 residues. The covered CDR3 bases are TGTGCCTGGAGTTTTCCTTTCCGGGACAGGGGGTTGGGGTGTGAG. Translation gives CAWSFPFRDRGLGCE. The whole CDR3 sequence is CAWSFPFRDRGLGCEQFF. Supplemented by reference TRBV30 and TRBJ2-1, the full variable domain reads SQTIHQWPATLVQPVGSPLSLECTVEGTSNPNLYWYRQAAGRGLQLLFYSVGIGQISSEVPQNLSASRPQDRQFILSSKKLLLSDSGFYLCAWSFPFRDRGLGCEQFFGPGTRLTVL.

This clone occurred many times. The CDR3 reads CSARDSRRTVGETQYF. Partial CDR3 DNA: TGCAGTGCTAGAGATTCCCGACGGACAGTGGGGGAGACC. The V and J genes are TRBV20-1 and TRBJ2-5; tentative D call: TRBD1 (6 bases). The read stops 3 residues short of the end of the CDR3; the missing end is completed from the germline J gene. With 0 bases removed from V and 5 bases from J, the gap between germline ends came to 19 bases. Germline loops: CDR1 DFQATT, CDR2 SNEGSKA (reference sequence). CDR3 length: 16 residues.

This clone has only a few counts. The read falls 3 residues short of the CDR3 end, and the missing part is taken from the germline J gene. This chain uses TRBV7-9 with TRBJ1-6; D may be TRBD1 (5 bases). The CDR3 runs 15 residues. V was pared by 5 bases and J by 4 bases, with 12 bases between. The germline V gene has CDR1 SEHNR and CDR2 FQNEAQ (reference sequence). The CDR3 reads CASSLGGGYNSPLHF. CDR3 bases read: TGTGCCAGCAGCCTGGGGGGTGGGTATAATTCACCC.

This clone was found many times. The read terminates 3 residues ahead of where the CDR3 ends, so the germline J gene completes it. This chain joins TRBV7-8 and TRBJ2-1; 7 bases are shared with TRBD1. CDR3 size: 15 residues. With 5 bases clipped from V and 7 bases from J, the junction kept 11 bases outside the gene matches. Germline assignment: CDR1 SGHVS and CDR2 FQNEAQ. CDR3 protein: CASSRQGLQGNEQFF. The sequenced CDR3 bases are TGTGCCAGCAGCCGACAGGGCTTACAAGGGAATGAG.

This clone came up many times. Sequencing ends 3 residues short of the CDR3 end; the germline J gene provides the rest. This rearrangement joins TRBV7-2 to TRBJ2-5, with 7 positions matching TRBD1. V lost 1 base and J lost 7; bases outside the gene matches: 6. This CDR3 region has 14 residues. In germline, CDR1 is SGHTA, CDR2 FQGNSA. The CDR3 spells CASSLDRGGGTQYF. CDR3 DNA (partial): TGTGCCAGCAGCTTAGACAGGGGTGGGGGGACC.

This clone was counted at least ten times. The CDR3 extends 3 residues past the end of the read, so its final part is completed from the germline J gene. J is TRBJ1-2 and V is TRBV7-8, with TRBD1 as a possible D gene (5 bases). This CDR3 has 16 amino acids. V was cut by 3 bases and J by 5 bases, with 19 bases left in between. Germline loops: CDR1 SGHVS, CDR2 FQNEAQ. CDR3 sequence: CASSFRPPGLGYGYTF. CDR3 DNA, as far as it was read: TGTGCCAGCAGCTTTAGGCCGCCGGGACTGGGGTATGGC.

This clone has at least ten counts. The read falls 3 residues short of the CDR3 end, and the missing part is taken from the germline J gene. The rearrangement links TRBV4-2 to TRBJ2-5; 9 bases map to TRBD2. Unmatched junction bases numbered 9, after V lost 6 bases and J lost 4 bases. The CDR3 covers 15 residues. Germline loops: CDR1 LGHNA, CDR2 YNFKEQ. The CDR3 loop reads CASSQAREGPETQYF. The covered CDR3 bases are TGTGCCAGCAGTCAGGCGCGGGAGGGCCCAGAGACC.

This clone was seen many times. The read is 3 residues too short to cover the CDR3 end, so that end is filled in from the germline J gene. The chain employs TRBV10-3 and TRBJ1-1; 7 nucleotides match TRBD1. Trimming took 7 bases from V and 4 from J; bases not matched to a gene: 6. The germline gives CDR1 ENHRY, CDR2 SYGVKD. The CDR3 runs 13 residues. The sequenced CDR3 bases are TGTGCCATCAATCCATCAGGGGGCACTGAA. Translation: CAINPSGGTE. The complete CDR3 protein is CAINPSGGTEAFF.